The 20 T cell receptor beta chains given below trace back to one sample, sequenced in a study of shared clonotypes between healthy human individuals. Assay used: immunoSEQ multiplex PCR; TCRdb lists only in-frame clones, some missing. The table records 1,400,000 or so clones, 97% to 99% of them present only once. The sample taken for sequencing was naive CD4+ T cells sorted from blood. Subset given: CD45RA+ positively selected. The source is a man aged 30-40 years in good health.

The rearrangement joins TRBV25-1 to TRBJ2-7; 8 bases agree with TRBD2. V was pared by 4 bases and J by 0 bases, with 11 bases of the junction left unmatched. Germline loops: CDR1 MGHDK, CDR2 SYGVNS. CDR3 size: 17 residues. The CDR3 DNA reads as TGTGCCAGCAGTGTCAACTCTTTAGCGGGAATCTCCTACGAGCAGTACTTC. It encodes CASSVNSLAGISYEQYF.

This chain connects TRBV15 to TRBJ2-5; D is possibly TRBD1 (6 bases). The CDR3 extends over 14 amino acids. Germline lookup yields CDR1 LNHNV and CDR2 YYDKDF (reference sequence). The ends were cut back, 2 bases at V and 5 bases at J, with 12 bases in the middle. The CDR3 loop is CATSRQQGWETQYF. In DNA form, the CDR3 reads TGTGCCACCAGCAGACAACAGGGCTGGGAGACCCAGTACTTC.

The V and J genes are TRBV5-1 and TRBJ2-7; 7 positions agree with TRBD1. The CDR3 is 14 amino acids. J lost 5 bases, V lost 4 bases, and 9 bases had no gene match. Germline V gene lookup returns CDR1 SGHRS and CDR2 YFSETQ. This CDR3 is CASSPSYRGNEQYF. DNA for the CDR3: TGCGCCAGCAGCCCATCGTACAGGGGCAACGAGCAGTACTTC.

The V and J genes are TRBV7-6 and TRBJ2-5, with 7 bases identical to TRBD2. V lost 2 bases to trimming and J lost 5 bases; unmatched junction nucleotides: 5. The length of the CDR3 is 14 residues. Germline V gene sequence: CDR1 SGHVS, CDR2 FNYEAQ. This CDR3 reads CASSLSGGEETQYF. The CDR3 DNA reads TGTGCCAGCAGCTTATCGGGGGGAGAGGAGACCCAGTACTTC.

This clone has only one observation. The rearrangement links TRBV6-1 to TRBJ1-5, with a tentative D call TRBD1 (5 bases). Germline assignment: CDR1 MNHNS and CDR2 SASEGT. The ends were cut back, 9 bases at V and 4 bases at J, with 10 bases in the middle. CDR3 length equals 12 residues. The CDR3 reads CASGDGNQPQHF. CDR3 coding DNA: TGTGCCAGTGGGGACGGGAATCAGCCCCAGCATTTT.

The J gene is TRBJ2-3, the V gene TRBV19; no clear D gene. This CDR3 is 16 amino acids long. CDR1 is LNHDA, CDR2 SQIVND, per germline (reference sequence). Trimming shortened V by 6 bases and J by 2 bases, and 18 bases separated the two germline ends. CDR3 in DNA: TGTGCCAGTAGGTCGAAAGCTCAGTTATACACAGATACGCAGTATTTT. Translating gives CASRSKAQLYTDTQYF.

The rearrangement links TRBV10-1 to TRBJ2-7, with 11 bases fitting TRBD2. After removal of 4 bases from V and 4 bases from J, the junction contained 6 bases not matched to a gene. In germline, CDR1 is WNHNN, CDR2 SYGVQD (reference sequence). The CDR3 is 15 residues long. CDR3 in amino acids: CASSVAGTSGYEQYF. The CDR3 DNA reads as TGCGCCAGCAGTGTGGCCGGGACTAGCGGATACGAGCAGTACTTC.

The chain couples TRBV7-3 to TRBJ2-3; 10 bases fit TRBD1. The V segment lost 5 bases and the J segment 4 bases; nucleotides outside the gene matches: 6. This CDR3 comprises 15 residues. The germline gives CDR1 SGHTA, CDR2 FQGTGA. The CDR3 is CASSPVGQGPDTQYF. The CDR3 DNA reads TGTGCCAGCAGCCCAGTGGGACAGGGGCCAGATACGCAGTATTTT.

This rearrangement joins TRBV4-1 to TRBJ2-1; 8 positions match TRBD2. Germline V CDR1 and CDR2: MGHRA, YSYEKL. With V trimmed by 4 bases and J by 6 bases, 5 bases remained unmatched. The CDR3 loop spans 14 amino acids. This chain's CDR3 is CASSPAGGRNEQFF. The CDR3 coding sequence is TGCGCCAGCAGCCCTGCGGGAGGACGCAATGAGCAGTTCTTC.

The V call is TRBV28, the J call TRBJ2-5, with a possible D match to TRBD1 (5 bases). Germline CDR1 and CDR2: MDHEN and SYDVKM. Trimming stripped 6 bases from V and 2 bases from J, with 10 bases between. This CDR3 comprises 13 residues. The CDR3 nucleotides read TGTGCCAGCAGGGATCGACAGCAAGAGACCCAGTACTTC. The encoded protein is CASRDRQQETQYF.

The genes are TRBV7-9 and TRBJ2-1, with D maybe TRBD2 (6 bases). The CDR3 has 17 residues. Germline V gives CDR1 SEHNR, CDR2 FQNEAQ (reference sequence). The V end lost 1 base, the J end lost 1 base, and 14 bases lay between the germline ends. The CDR3 DNA sequence: TGTGCCAGCAGCTTAGGGGTCTCCGGGGGTTCCTACAATGAGCAGTTCTTC. This gives the protein CASSLGVSGGSYNEQFF. The full variable domain, rest sourced from reference TRBV7-9 and TRBJ2-1, is DTGVSQNPRHKITKRGQNVTFRCDPISEHNRLYWYRQTLGQGPEFLTYFQNEAQLEKSRLLSDRFSAERPKGSFSTLEIQRTEQGDSAMYLCASSLGVSGGSYNEQFFGPGTRLTVL.

This clone has a single count. The chain carries TRBV28 and TRBJ2-3, with 9 bases fitting TRBD2. CDR3 size: 16 residues. The germline V gene encodes CDR1 MDHEN and CDR2 SYDVKM. Unmatched junction bases numbered 10, after V lost 5 bases and J lost 4 bases. DNA of the CDR3: TGTGCCAGCAGTCCCCACATAGCGGGAGCCGCAGATACGCAGTATTTT. Translation: CASSPHIAGAADTQYF. The complete variable domain, with remaining parts taken from reference TRBV28 and TRBJ2-3, reads DVKVTQSSRYLVKRTGEKVFLECVQDMDHENMFWYRQDPGLGLRLIYFSYDVKMKEKGDIPEGYSVSREKKERFSLILESASTNQTSMYLCASSPHIAGAADTQYFGPGTRLTVL.

V usage is TRBV4-3 and J usage is TRBJ2-7; D remains ambiguous. The CDR3 is 16 residues long. V was pared by 1 base and J by 0 bases, with 13 bases between. In germline, CDR1 is LGHNA, CDR2 YSLEER. The CDR3 reads CASSQGLGLSSYEQYF. The CDR3 region has the DNA TGCGCCAGCAGCCAAGGACTCGGCCTCAGCTCCTACGAGCAGTACTTC.

The rearrangement links TRBV15 to TRBJ2-1, with TRBD2 identical over 7 bases. Losses at the gene ends were 0 bases for V and 3 bases for J; bases not matched to a gene: 11. Germline V gene sequence: CDR1 LNHNV, CDR2 YYDKDF (reference sequence). The CDR3 spans 18 residues. The CDR3 reads CATSREVRRGLLYNEQFF. Written as DNA, the CDR3 is TGTGCCACCAGCAGAGAGGTCAGGAGGGGACTACTCTACAATGAGCAGTTCTTC. Variable domain in full (rest from reference TRBV15 and TRBJ2-1): DAMVIQNPRYQVTQFGKPVTLSCSQTLNHNVMYWYQQKSSQAPKLLFHYYDKDFNNEADTPDNFQSRRPNTSFCFLDIRSPGLGDTAMYLCATSREVRRGLLYNEQFFGPGTRLTVL.

The chain joins TRBV29-1 to TRBJ2-1, with TRBD2 matching over 9 bases. CDR3 size: 14 residues. The V gene end was trimmed by 5 bases and the J gene end by 10 bases; junction bases not matched to a gene: 12. Germline values: CDR1 SQVTM, CDR2 ANQGSEA. As DNA, the CDR3 is TGCAGCGTTCGGAAAGGGACTAGCTCCGGGGAGCAGTTCTTC. Protein: CSVRKGTSSGEQFF.

This clone occurred once. The chain uses TRBV7-3 and TRBJ2-2; TRBD2 agrees at 7 bases. There are 18 residues in the CDR3. Germline V gene data show CDR1 as SGHTA and CDR2 as FQGTGA. The trim removed 0 bases at V and 1 base at J, leaving 8 bases unmatched. The CDR3 protein is CASSLTSPAGMNTGELFF. The CDR3 nucleotides read TGTGCCAGCAGCTTAACGTCTCCAGCGGGGATGAACACCGGGGAGCTGTTTTTT.

The J gene is TRBJ2-7, the V gene TRBV7-6, with a possible D match to TRBD2 (6 bases). Germline values: CDR1 SGHVS, CDR2 FNYEAQ. The CDR3 spans 14 residues. V lost 3 bases to trimming and J lost 6 bases, with 15 bases between them. CDR3 DNA: TGTGCCAGCAGCTTGGAGGGCTGGGCACCCGAGCAGTACTTC. Protein: CASSLEGWAPEQYF. The full variable domain, its missing parts supplied by reference TRBV7-6 and TRBJ2-7, is GAGVSQSPRYKVTKRGQDVALRCDPISGHVSLYWYRQALGQGPEFLTYFNYEAQQDKSGLPNDRFSAERPEGSISTLTIQRTEQRDSAMYRCASSLEGWAPEQYFGPGTRLTVT.

The chain joins TRBV2 to TRBJ2-1; D gene ambiguous. Germline lookup yields CDR1 SNHLY and CDR2 FYNNEI. This CDR3 is 15 amino acids long. The germline V and J ends were trimmed by 3 bases and 0 bases, with 9 bases remaining between them. The CDR3 region is CASSEELPSYNEQFF. CDR3 nucleotide sequence: TGTGCCAGCAGTGAGGAGCTACCCTCCTACAATGAGCAGTTCTTC. Together with reference TRBV2 and TRBJ2-1, the CDR3 gives the full variable domain: EPEVTQTPSHQVTQMGQEVILRCVPISNHLYFYWYRQILGQKVEFLVSFYNNEISEKSEIFDDQFSVERPDGSNFTLKIRSTKLEDSAMYFCASSEELPSYNEQFFGPGTRLTVL.

The chain combines TRBV27 with TRBJ2-3; no reliable D call. V lost 3 bases, J lost 0 bases, and 7 bases lay in between. Germline CDR1 and CDR2: MNHEY and SMNVEV (reference sequence). The CDR3 length is 14 residues. The CDR3 DNA follows: TGTGCCAGCAGTTTTGACATTAGCACAGATACGCAGTATTTT. Translating gives CASSFDISTDTQYF.

The chain has TRBV10-1 and TRBJ2-1, with no clear D. V gave up 8 bases and J gave up 3 bases, with 11 bases separating them. The CDR3 is 13 amino acids. Germline V gene lookup returns CDR1 WNHNN and CDR2 SYGVQD (reference sequence). This chain's CDR3 is CASDPIYYNEQFF. CDR3 nucleotides: TGCGCCAGCGACCCCATCTACTACAATGAGCAGTTCTTC.